This T cell receptor beta chain comes out of a study of control samples from healthy donors and cancer patients. Trimming pared 3 bases from V and 6 bases from J, leaving 12 bases between. Germline-derived CDR1 and CDR2 are SGHNT and YENEEA. This CDR3 is built from 14 residues. Here immunoSEQ multiplex PCR was the method, and the copy in TCRdb shows in-frame clones only, minus some. The sample lists about 190,000 clones; around 90% were seen once. The TCR sequence derives from a man aged 30 to 39 in good health. The specimen sequenced was blood. The V and J genes are TRBV11-3 and TRBJ2-1, with D perhaps TRBD2 (5 bases). CDR3 bases: TGTGCCAGCAGCTTGGGTAGCGCTCGCAATGAGCAGTTCTTC. Amino acids: CASSLGSARNEQFF.